This TCR beta chain originates from a study of blood T cell repertoires in COVID-19. Study-level information: Samples of COVID-19 (acute and convalescent) were obtained from the United States, Italy and Spain. Nucleic acid was either cDNA or gDNA, and it came from T cells, B-cell-depleted T cells, or PBMCs.

Germline CDR1 KGHSH, CDR2 LQKENI. The CDR3 is made up of 16 amino acids. Trimming took off 0 bases at V and 9 bases at J, with 18 bases between the two ends. Original processing notes: Reference gene primer amplification gave estimated nucleated cell counts. Profiling relied on immunoSEQ multiplex PCR, and the TCRdb table lists in-frame clones only, not all of them. That table furnishes V, J and clone size, whereas the DNA furnished D and trimming. The data hold 65,000 to 85,000 clones, with approximately 87% observed a single time. The specimen sequenced was peripheral blood. The source of this sequence is a human donor in a cohort sampled during active COVID-19. The chain recombines TRBV18 with TRBJ2-1, with a tentative D call TRBD1 (5 bases). CDR3 sequence (DNA): TGTGCCAGCTCACCACCGTCTTTGCAGGGTGCAGTTGAGCAGTTCTTC. This sequence encodes CASSPPSLQGAVEQFF.